The clone carrying this T cell receptor (beta chain) was observed once. TCRdb re-called the PCR reads with MiXCR, one entry per CDR3 protein. The table has over 8,500 distinct CDR3 sequences, about 47% seen once. The data belong to a study of tumor-infiltrating lymphocytes in oesophageal squamous cell carcinoma. This CDR3 has 13 amino acids. Trimming removed 6 bases at V and 4 bases at J, with 10 bases between. What was sequenced was esophageal tumor tissue. This sequence was found in a female donor with esophageal squamous cell carcinoma. The V gene is TRBV12-3 or TRBV12-4, the J gene TRBJ1-5; D ambiguous. The CDR3, as DNA: TGTGCCAGCAGGACAAGGGTGAATCAGCCCCAGCATTTT. The encoded protein is CASRTRVNQPQHF.